A single sample is the source of the 21 T cell receptor beta chains below, sequenced in a study of molecular identifiers for immune sequencing clone quantification. One entry per CDR3 protein, called by TCRdb with MiXCR from the PCR reads. Of about 640,000 distinct CDR3 sequences in the sample, 20% are singletons; the top ten hold roughly 0.85%. Sample: naive CD8+ T cells from blood, with Jurkat cell RNA spiked in. Subset denoted: FACS-sorted CD8+CD4-CCR7+CD45RA+ naive T cells. The receptors come from a human donor in good health. Some libraries in this study had Jurkat cell RNA spiked in.

This clonotype has just one count. This sequence may be a read error, since a much larger clone differs from it by one base. The chain recombines TRBV7-9 with TRBJ1-6; 7 positions match TRBD1. Germline CDR1 reads SEHNR; CDR2 reads FQNEAQ (reference sequence). This CDR3 is built from 20 residues. Unmatched junction bases numbered 12, after V lost 1 base and J lost 0 bases. CDR3 DNA: TGTGCCAGCAGCTTAGGCCGCCTGGAGACAGGGTTCTCCTATAATTCACCCCTCCACTTT. This encodes CASSLGRLETGFSYNSPLHF.

This clonotype was picked up a small number of times. This chain joins TRBV19 and TRBJ1-1, with a tentative D call TRBD1 (5 bases). The CDR3 consists of 14 residues. Trimming removed 2 bases at V and 5 bases at J, with 12 bases between. The germline V gene has CDR1 LNHDA and CDR2 SQIVND (reference sequence). CDR3 sequence reads: CASSITSGHTEAFF. Here the CDR3 DNA reads TGTGCCAGTAGTATAACCTCAGGGCATACTGAAGCTTTCTTT.

In regard to this clonotype: One junction end does not reproduce the germline sequence, and a read error may be involved. The rearrangement links TRBV4-3 to TRBJ2-3; no clear D. From germline, CDR1 is LGHNA and CDR2 YSLEER. The CDR3 spans 16 residues. The CDR3 nucleotides are TGCGCCAGCAGTCAAGATAGGGCTAGACGGACAGATACGCAGTATTTT. The encoded protein is CASSQDRARRTDTQYF.

The J gene is TRBJ2-7, the V gene TRBV7-9, with D tentatively TRBD2 (6 bases). The CDR3 runs 15 residues. V was clipped by 2 bases and J by 0 bases, with 11 bases between them. Germline V gene sequence: CDR1 SEHNR, CDR2 FQNEAQ (reference sequence). CDR3 in DNA: TGTGCCAGCAGCTTATCTAGCGCCAGCTCCTACGAGCAGTACTTC. Protein product: CASSLSSASSYEQYF.

Concerning this clonotype: This may be a read error: a much more frequent sequence differs by one nucleotide. The chain joins TRBV12-3 or TRBV12-4 to TRBJ2-2, with D unclear. CDR3 length equals 15 residues. V was cut by 5 bases and J by 4 bases, with 14 bases left in between. In DNA form, the CDR3 reads TGTGCCAGCAGTCCTCTACAAGGTTCCACCGGGGAGCTGTTTTTT. It specifies CASSPLQGSTGELFF.

The J gene is TRBJ2-2, the V gene TRBV7-6; D remains ambiguous. The germline V and J ends were trimmed by 5 bases and 6 bases, with 7 bases remaining between them. From germline, CDR1 is SGHVS and CDR2 FNYEAQ. CDR3 length equals 12 residues. The CDR3 nucleotides read TGTGCCAGCAGCAATCACCCCGGGGAGCTGTTTTTT. Protein: CASSNHPGELFF.

Regarding this clonotype: A clone one base away is much larger, so this may be a read error. The rearrangement links TRBV6-2 or TRBV6-3 to TRBJ1-1, with D unclear. The CDR3 totals 14 residues. V was trimmed by 8 bases and J by 6 bases, leaving 19 bases between them. Per germline, CDR1 MNHEY and CDR2 SVGEGT. DNA of the CDR3: TGTGCCAGCGGTTCTCCCTCTGAACCTCCTGAAGCTTTCTTT. Its protein product is CASGSPSEPPEAFF.

This clonotype has more than one count but fewer than ten. The rearrangement uses TRBV19 and TRBJ1-5; TRBD1 aligns across 10 bases. With 4 bases clipped from V and 3 bases from J, the junction kept 6 bases outside the gene matches. CDR3 length equals 16 residues. Germline V gene lookup returns CDR1 LNHDA and CDR2 SQIVND (reference sequence). This CDR3 is CASSNTDRGLNQPQHF. As DNA, the CDR3 is TGTGCCAGTAGTAATACCGACAGGGGGCTCAATCAGCCCCAGCATTTT.

The gene calls are TRBV24-1 and TRBJ2-2; TRBD1 matches 8 bases. CDR1 is KGHDR and CDR2 is SFDVKD in the germline V gene. With V trimmed by 3 bases and J by 6 bases, 8 bases remained unmatched. This CDR3 has 16 residues. CDR3 coding DNA: TGTGCCACCAGTGATCTGAGGACAGGGATGGCCGGGGAGCTGTTTTTT. This encodes CATSDLRTGMAGELFF.

This clonotype was counted only a few times. The chain has TRBV12-3 or TRBV12-4 and TRBJ1-2; D is unresolved. V lost 5 bases to trimming and J lost 2 bases, with 9 bases between them. CDR3 length equals 13 residues. The CDR3 DNA is TGTGCCAGCAGTCAGCAGGAAAACTATGGCTACACCTTC. It encodes CASSQQENYGYTF.

This clonotype was picked up a small number of times. This chain joins TRBV27 and TRBJ2-7, with D maybe TRBD1 (8 bases). Germline V CDR1 and CDR2: MNHEY, SMNVEV (reference sequence). V was shortened by 3 bases and J by 5 bases, with 17 bases between the two germline ends. The CDR3 is 15 amino acids. The CDR3 reads CASSFTGGARDEQYF. As DNA, the CDR3 is TGTGCCAGCAGTTTCACAGGGGGGGCACGGGACGAGCAGTACTTC.

About this clonotype: This may come from a read error, since a much larger clone is one base off. The V gene is TRBV7-9, the J gene TRBJ1-3; D is perhaps TRBD1 (5 bases). Per the germline V gene, CDR1 is SEHNR and CDR2 is FQNEAQ (reference sequence). V lost 8 bases and J lost 0, with 11 bases in between. CDR3 size: 14 residues. CDR3 sequence reads: CASYGGCSGNTIYF. Here the CDR3 DNA reads TGTGCCAGCTACGGGGGGTGCTCTGGAAACACCATATATTTT.

This clonotype was counted at least ten times. The chain employs TRBV7-2 and TRBJ2-1, with 9 bases aligning to TRBD2. The CDR3 is 16 amino acids. J lost 8 bases, V lost 5 bases, and 13 bases had no gene match. The germline CDR1 and CDR2 sequences are SGHTA and FQGNSA. The CDR3 region is CASSTHSGSVYHEQFF. In DNA form, the CDR3 reads TGTGCCAGCAGCACCCATAGCGGGAGTGTCTATCATGAGCAGTTCTTC.

The rearrangement joins TRBV5-1 to TRBJ1-1, with no clear D. This CDR3 spans 14 amino acids. Germline CDR1 SGHRS, CDR2 YFSETQ. V lost 0 bases to trimming and J lost 1 base, with 7 bases between them. The CDR3 loop is CASSLAPWNTEAFF. CDR3 DNA sequence: TGCGCCAGCAGCTTGGCCCCGTGGAACACTGAAGCTTTCTTT.

The chain joins TRBV20-1 to TRBJ2-1; 11 positions match TRBD2. The CDR3 is made up of 15 amino acids. In germline, CDR1 is DFQATT, CDR2 SNEGSKA (reference sequence). CDR3 region: CSATGLAAIYNEQFF. The CDR3 region has the DNA TGCAGCGCGACGGGACTAGCGGCTATTTACAATGAGCAGTTCTTC.

This clonotype was observed a handful of times. With a much larger clone just one base away, this may be a read error. The chain is built from TRBV7-9 and TRBJ1-4; TRBD1 is a possible D gene (5 bases). In germline, CDR1 is SEHNR, CDR2 FQNEAQ (reference sequence). The CDR3 runs 14 residues. Written as DNA, the CDR3 is TGTGCCAGCAGCCCATGGGACCAGAATGAAAAACTGGTTTTT. Amino acids: CASSPWDQNEKLVF.

As regards this clonotype: A much larger clone differs from this one at a single base, so this may be a read error. Without the conserved terminal phenylalanine or tryptophan, this CDR3 likely stems from a read error. V gene TRBV6-2 or TRBV6-3 combines with J gene TRBJ1-5; D gene unclear. From germline, CDR1 is MNHEY and CDR2 SVGEGT. V lost 4 bases and J lost 0, with 16 bases in between. CDR3 length equals 17 residues. The DNA for the CDR3 is TGTGCCAGCAGTTCCCATTGGCGGCGAGATAGCAATCAGCCCCAGCATTCT. The encoded protein is CASSSHWRRDSNQPQHS.

This clonotype occurred many times. The rearrangement uses TRBV5-1 and TRBJ2-7, with 7 bases fitting TRBD1. Germline V gene lookup returns CDR1 SGHRS and CDR2 YFSETQ. The V and J ends lost 4 bases and 4 bases, in that order; junction bases with no gene match: 8. CDR3 size: 14 residues. This CDR3 is CASSHGQVGYEQYF. The CDR3 region has the DNA TGCGCCAGCAGCCACGGACAGGTCGGGTACGAGCAGTACTTC.

The chain joins TRBV6-6 to TRBJ2-7, with D tentatively TRBD2 (6 bases). Germline CDR1 MNHNY, CDR2 SVGAGI (reference sequence). V lost 0 bases to trimming and J lost 0 bases, with 18 bases between them. The CDR3 extends over 18 amino acids. CDR3 residues: CASSYSDYTHNLSYEQYF. The CDR3 DNA reads TGTGCCAGCAGTTACTCGGACTACACTCACAACCTCTCCTACGAGCAGTACTTC.

The chain couples TRBV6-5 to TRBJ2-7; 7 positions match TRBD2. The trim removed 7 bases at V and 2 bases at J, leaving 8 bases unmatched. CDR1 and CDR2 (germline): MNHEY, SVGAGI. This CDR3 has 14 amino acids. In DNA form, the CDR3 reads TGTGCCAGCACCAGCGCGGGGGTTGCCTACGAGCAGTACTTC. Amino acids: CASTSAGVAYEQYF.

This clonotype was picked up many times. In DNA form, the CDR3 reads TGTGCCTGGAGTCCCATCTCGGAGACTGAAGCTTTCTTT. Translation gives CAWSPISETEAFF. The chain couples TRBV30 to TRBJ1-1; no definite D call. The germline V gene encodes CDR1 GTSNPN and CDR2 SVGIG (reference sequence). V was pared by 2 bases and J by 5 bases, with 12 bases between. This CDR3 comprises 13 residues.